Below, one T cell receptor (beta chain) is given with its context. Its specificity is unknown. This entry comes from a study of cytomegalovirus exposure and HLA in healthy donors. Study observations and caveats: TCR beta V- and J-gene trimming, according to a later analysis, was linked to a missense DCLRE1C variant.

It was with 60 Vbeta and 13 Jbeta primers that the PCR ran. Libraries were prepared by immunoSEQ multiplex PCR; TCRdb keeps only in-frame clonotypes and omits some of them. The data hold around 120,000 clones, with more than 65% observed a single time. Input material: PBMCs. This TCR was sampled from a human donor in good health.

Here the CDR3 DNA reads TGTGCCATCAGTGAGAGGACTAGCGGGATAGCGGGAGAGACCCAGTACTTC. It is translated as CAISERTSGIAGETQYF. The chain has TRBV10-3 and TRBJ2-5, with 12 bases identical to TRBD2. The V and J ends lost 2 bases and 4 bases, in that order; junction bases with no gene match: 8. This CDR3 is 17 amino acids long. The germline CDR1 and CDR2 sequences are ENHRY and SYGVKD.